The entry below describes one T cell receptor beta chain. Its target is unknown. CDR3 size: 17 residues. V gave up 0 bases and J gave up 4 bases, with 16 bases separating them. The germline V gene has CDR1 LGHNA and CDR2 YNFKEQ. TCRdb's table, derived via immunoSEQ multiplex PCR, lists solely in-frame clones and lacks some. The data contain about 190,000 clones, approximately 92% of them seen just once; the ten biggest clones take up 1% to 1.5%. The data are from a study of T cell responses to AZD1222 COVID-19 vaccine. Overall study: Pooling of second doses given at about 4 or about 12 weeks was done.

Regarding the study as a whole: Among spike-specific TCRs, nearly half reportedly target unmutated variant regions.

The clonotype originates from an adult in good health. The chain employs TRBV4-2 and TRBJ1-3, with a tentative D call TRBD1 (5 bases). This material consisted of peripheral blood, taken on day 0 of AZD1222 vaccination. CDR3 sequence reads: CASSQDQPGAAGNTIYF. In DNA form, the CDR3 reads TGTGCCAGCAGCCAAGATCAACCCGGGGCAGCCGGAAACACCATATATTTT.